The 25 T cell receptor beta chains below all came from one sample that was sequenced in a study of control samples from healthy donors and cancer patients. The method was immunoSEQ multiplex PCR; TCRdb's version includes in-frame clones alone and lacks a portion of them. The sample comprises 95,000 to 150,000 clones, roughly nine tenths of which are singletons, and about 7.2% rests with the top ten. The source material was blood. The receptor set was obtained from a woman under 30 in good health.

The chain couples TRBV18 to TRBJ1-1; perhaps TRBD1 as D (5 bases). This CDR3 has 15 residues. With 2 bases removed from V and 2 bases from J, the gap between germline ends came to 12 bases. CDR1 is KGHSH, CDR2 LQKENI, per germline. The CDR3 sequence: CASSPGGLGNTEAFF. CDR3 in DNA: TGTGCCAGCTCACCAGGGGGGTTGGGAAACACTGAAGCTTTCTTT.

The chain recombines TRBV7-2 with TRBJ2-1, with D maybe TRBD2 (6 bases). The CDR3 loop spans 15 amino acids. CDR1 is SGHTA, CDR2 FQGNSA, per germline. V was cut by 1 base and J by 4 bases, with 11 bases left in between. In DNA form, the CDR3 reads TGTGCCAGCAGCTTAGTATCGGGGAGGTACAATGAGCAGTTCTTC. Amino acid sequence: CASSLVSGRYNEQFF.

The J gene is TRBJ2-7, the V gene TRBV28, with D possibly called TRBD1 or TRBD2 (5 bases each). V was cut by 7 bases and J by 7 bases, with 20 bases left in between. The V gene's germline CDR1 is MDHEN and CDR2 SYDVKM. The CDR3 has 14 residues. In DNA form, the CDR3 reads TGTGCCAGCACTCCCGGGACCTACGCCATTGAGCAGTACTTC. Its protein is CASTPGTYAIEQYF.

This sequence joins TRBV7-2 and TRBJ2-5, with 9 bases lining up with TRBD1. Germline CDR1 reads SGHTA; CDR2 reads FQGNSA. The ends lost 6 bases at V and 4 bases at J; junction bases unmatched: 3. The CDR3 sequence is 13 residues long. The CDR3 DNA sequence: TGTGCCAGCAGTACAGGGGGCAGAGAGACCCAGTACTTC. Encoded protein: CASSTGGRETQYF.

This chain connects TRBV5-8 to TRBJ2-2; 9 nucleotides match TRBD1. The CDR3 extends over 15 amino acids. CDR1 is SGHTS, CDR2 YDEGEE, per germline. Unmatched junction bases numbered 12, after V lost 5 bases and J lost 10 bases. This chain's CDR3 is CASRPTGGPGEELFF. The CDR3 DNA is TGTGCCAGCAGGCCCACAGGGGGCCCCGGCGAGGAGCTGTTTTTT.

The chain joins TRBV4-3 to TRBJ2-7, with TRBD2 matching over 11 bases. CDR3 length: 15 residues. V lost 4 bases and J lost 3; bases outside the gene matches: 5. CDR1 and CDR2 (germline): LGHNA, YSLEER. CDR3 coding DNA: TGCGCCAGCAGCCCCGGGACTAGCGGTTTCTACGAGCAGTACTTC. This sequence encodes CASSPGTSGFYEQYF.

The chain has TRBV11-2 and TRBJ2-5, with TRBD1 identical over 9 bases. Trimming cost V 2 bases and J 3 bases; bases outside gene matches: 13. Germline-derived CDR1 and CDR2 are SGHAT and FQNNGV. The length of the CDR3 is 18 residues. Written as DNA, the CDR3 is TGTGCCAGCAGCTTAAGAGGGACAGGGTCACCATCCAAAGAGACCCAGTACTTC. Translating gives CASSLRGTGSPSKETQYF. Looking up the rest from reference TRBV11-2 and TRBJ2-5 gives the full variable domain: EAGVAQSPRYKIIEKRQSVAFWCNPISGHATLYWYQQILGQGPKLLIQFQNNGVVDDSQLPKDRFSAERLKGVDSTLKIQPAKLEDSAVYLCASSLRGTGSPSKETQYFGPGTRLLVL.

The chain has TRBV28 and TRBJ2-7; D unclear. This CDR3 contains 15 residues. Trimming left V 4 bases short and J 2 bases short, with 15 bases between. The V gene's germline CDR1 is MDHEN and CDR2 SYDVKM. The CDR3 DNA follows: TGTGCCAGCAGTTCGGGTTATCGCGCACCCTACGAGCAGTACTTC. Encoded protein: CASSSGYRAPYEQYF. Combining the CDR3 with reference TRBV28 and TRBJ2-7 gives the whole variable domain DVKVTQSSRYLVKRTGEKVFLECVQDMDHENMFWYRQDPGLGLRLIYFSYDVKMKEKGDIPEGYSVSREKKERFSLILESASTNQTSMYLCASSSGYRAPYEQYFGPGTRLTVT.

The gene calls are TRBV5-1 and TRBJ1-1, with TRBD1 as a possible D gene (6 bases). CDR1 is SGHRS, CDR2 YFSETQ, per germline. V dropped 5 bases and J dropped 3 bases, with 8 bases sitting between them. The CDR3 covers 12 residues. The CDR3 DNA is TGCGCCAGCAGAGGGGGGGACACTGAAGCTTTCTTT. Protein sequence: CASRGGDTEAFF.

V is TRBV7-2 and J is TRBJ2-7; 11 bases fit TRBD2. The V and J ends lost 7 bases and 6 bases, in that order; junction bases with no gene match: 8. Germline CDR1 is SGHTA and CDR2 is FQGNSA. CDR3 length: 14 amino acids. This CDR3 is CASNLAGGRGEQYF. The CDR3 nucleotides are TGTGCCAGCAACCTAGCGGGGGGCCGAGGCGAGCAGTACTTC. The full variable domain, rest sourced from reference TRBV7-2 and TRBJ2-7, is GAGVSQSPSNKVTEKGKDVELRCDPISGHTALYWYRQSLGQGLEFLIYFQGNSAPDKSGLPSDRFSAERTGGSVSTLTIQRTQQEDSAVYLCASNLAGGRGEQYFGPGTRLTVT.

V and J are TRBV12-5 and TRBJ2-1; tentatively, D is TRBD2 (6 bases). V was clipped by 0 bases and J by 5 bases, with 17 bases between them. Germline loops: CDR1 LGHNT, CDR2 FRNRAP. This CDR3 is built from 17 residues. The CDR3 sequence is CASGLVPGTHDNNEQFF. CDR3 DNA: TGTGCTAGTGGTTTGGTACCGGGGACTCATGACAACAATGAGCAGTTCTTC. The whole variable domain, filled in from reference TRBV12-5 and TRBJ2-1, reads DARVTQTPRHKVTEMGQEVTMRCQPILGHNTVFWYRQTMMQGLELLAYFRNRAPLDDSGMPKDRFSAEMPDATLATLKIQPSEPRDSAVYFCASGLVPGTHDNNEQFFGPGTRLTVL.

The rearrangement joins TRBV7-9 to TRBJ2-1; D possibly corresponds to TRBD2 (6 bases). Between the trimmed V and J ends, which lost 4 bases and 7 bases, there was a span of 14 bases. The CDR3 runs to 14 residues. Germline CDR1 and CDR2: SEHNR and FQNEAQ (reference sequence). CDR3 bases: TGTGCCAGCAGCTCCGGGGCGGGACTGAATGAGCAGTTCTTC. Protein sequence: CASSSGAGLNEQFF.

This clone was picked up a small number of times. This chain links TRBV5-1 with TRBJ1-5; 10 bases line up with TRBD1. Germline CDR1 SGHRS, CDR2 YFSETQ. Unmatched junction bases numbered 3, after V lost 4 bases and J lost 2 bases. CDR3 length: 15 amino acids. The CDR3 loop is CASSPGTGGNQPQHF. The CDR3 nucleotides read TGCGCCAGCAGCCCCGGGACAGGGGGCAATCAGCCCCAGCATTTT.

The rearrangement joins TRBV6-2 or TRBV6-3 to TRBJ1-5; no clear D gene. Trimming cost V 0 bases and J 6 bases, with 6 bases left between them. The CDR3 is 13 residues long. Looked up from germline, CDR1 is MNHEY and CDR2 is SVGEGT. The CDR3 here is CASSYSRAQPQHF. In DNA, the CDR3 is TGTGCCAGCAGTTACTCCCGGGCTCAGCCCCAGCATTTT.

CDR3 loop: CASSQDRDSYPYGYTF. CDR3 sequence (DNA): TGCGCCAGCAGCCAAGACCGGGACAGCTATCCCTATGGCTACACCTTC. The chain combines TRBV4-3 with TRBJ1-2, with 7 bases fitting TRBD1. The CDR3 length is 16 residues. The germline gives CDR1 LGHNA, CDR2 YSLEER. J gave up 4 bases and V 0 bases, and 8 bases lay outside the gene matches.

The CDR3: CASSPLIPGTGGDTGELFF. In DNA form, the CDR3 reads TGTGCCAGCAGCCCCCTAATTCCCGGGACAGGGGGCGACACCGGGGAGCTGTTTTTT. The chain recombines TRBV4-2 with TRBJ2-2; TRBD1 aligns across 12 bases. CDR3 size: 19 residues. Germline assignment: CDR1 LGHNA and CDR2 YNFKEQ. V lost 4 bases to trimming and J lost 3 bases; unmatched junction nucleotides: 12.

The chain employs TRBV30 and TRBJ1-1, with D perhaps TRBD1 (5 bases). The V end lost 4 bases, the J end lost 3 bases, and 9 bases lay between the germline ends. The CDR3 sequence is 12 residues long. Germline-derived CDR1 and CDR2 are GTSNPN and SVGIG (reference sequence). CDR3 residues: CAWTQGDTEAFF. In nucleotides, the CDR3 is TGTGCCTGGACGCAGGGAGACACTGAAGCTTTCTTT.

The chain employs TRBV11-2 and TRBJ2-3; TRBD2 matches 14 bases. Trimming cost V 1 base and J 3 bases; bases outside gene matches: 6. CDR1 SGHAT and CDR2 FQNNGV come from the germline V gene. CDR3 size: 18 residues. CDR3 residues: CASSLGGTSGRGTDTQYF. Written as DNA, the CDR3 is TGTGCCAGCAGCTTAGGAGGGACTAGCGGGAGAGGAACAGATACGCAGTATTTT.

The sample holds a few counts of this clone. This sequence joins TRBV4-2 and TRBJ2-7; 7 positions match TRBD2. The CDR3 loop spans 14 amino acids. The germline gives CDR1 LGHNA, CDR2 YNFKEQ. J lost 3 bases, V lost 1 base, and 3 bases had no gene match. The CDR3 loop reads CASSQGTSSYEQYF. CDR3 bases: TGTGCCAGCAGCCAAGGGACTAGTAGCTACGAGCAGTACTTC.

The rearrangement joins TRBV19 to TRBJ1-1; D is uncertain. V lost 8 bases, J lost 4 bases, and 14 bases lay in between. Per germline, CDR1 LNHDA and CDR2 SQIVND (reference sequence). The CDR3 extends over 13 amino acids. As DNA, the CDR3 is TGTGCCAGTTCCTCCGGGAGCTCCACTGAAGCTTTCTTT. Translation: CASSSGSSTEAFF. Filled out from reference TRBV19 and TRBJ1-1, the complete variable domain reads DGGITQSPKYLFRKEGQNVTLSCEQNLNHDAMYWYRQDPGQGLRLIYYSQIVNDFQKGDIAEGYSVSREKKESFPLTVTSAQKNPTAFYLCASSSGSSTEAFFGQGTRLTVV.

The chain links TRBV7-2 to TRBJ2-5, with 7 bases aligning to TRBD2. This CDR3 region has 15 residues. Germline V CDR1 and CDR2: SGHTA, FQGNSA. Trimming at V came to 1 base and at J to 5 bases, leaving 7 bases not matched to a gene. The CDR3 DNA follows: TGTGCCAGCAGCTTAGATTGGACTAGACGGGAGACCCAGTACTTC. This translates into CASSLDWTRRETQYF.

The rearrangement links TRBV5-6 to TRBJ1-1, with TRBD1 matching 8 bases. There are 16 residues in the CDR3. Unmatched junction bases numbered 9, after V lost 0 bases and J lost 5 bases. The V gene's germline CDR1 is SGHDT and CDR2 YYEEEE. DNA for the CDR3: TGTGCCAGCAGCTTGGCCGGTCAGGGGGCAAGTACTGAAGCTTTCTTT. Translation gives CASSLAGQGASTEAFF.

The chain joins TRBV5-1 to TRBJ2-3, with 10 bases lining up with TRBD1. Trimming at V came to 4 bases and at J to 0 bases, leaving 5 bases not matched to a gene. CDR3 length equals 16 residues. In germline, CDR1 is SGHRS, CDR2 YFSETQ. The chain's CDR3 is CASSHGQGGSTDTQYF. Written as DNA, the CDR3 is TGCGCCAGCAGCCATGGACAGGGGGGGAGCACAGATACGCAGTATTTT.

The chain is built from TRBV29-1 and TRBJ2-5; D perhaps matches TRBD1 (6 bases). Trimming stripped 6 bases from V and 2 bases from J, with 19 bases between. The CDR3 has 15 residues. The germline V gene has CDR1 SQVTM and CDR2 ANQGSEA. The CDR3 protein is CSVHGRGWAQETQYF. The DNA for the CDR3 is TGCAGCGTCCACGGCAGGGGTTGGGCGCAAGAGACCCAGTACTTC.

The chain combines TRBV12-3 or TRBV12-4 with TRBJ1-2; D gene unclear. The CDR3 is made up of 13 amino acids. With 6 bases removed from V and 6 bases from J, the gap between germline ends came to 14 bases. CDR3 residues: CASSPRVRDGYTF. Here the CDR3 DNA reads TGTGCCAGCAGCCCTCGGGTGAGGGATGGCTACACCTTC.